Below, 16 T cell receptor beta chains from the same sample are listed, as sequenced in a study of CD8 T cells in ankylosing spondylitis. MiXCR, run by TCRdb on the 5' RACE reads, gives a single entry per CDR3 protein. The sample has some 150,000 distinct CDR3 sequences, roughly 10% seen once. The sequencing input was blood, either unsorted or a sorted T cell fraction (not recorded which). These receptors were collected from a female donor with ankylosing spondylitis or in good health (not recorded which).

This clonotype was seen more than once but under ten times. Sequence at one end of the junction differs from germline and may be a read error. This CDR3 is CASSIQSGRAQF. CDR3 DNA sequence: TGTGCCAGTAGTATACAGAGCGGGAGGGCCCAGTTC. J is TRBJ2-3 and V is TRBV19, with 10 positions matching TRBD2. The germline CDR1 and CDR2 sequences are LNHDA and SQIVND (reference sequence). This CDR3 region has 12 residues.

This clonotype came up many times. The chain carries TRBV5-1 and TRBJ1-1, with a tentative D call TRBD1 (5 bases). CDR3 size: 15 residues. Germline-derived CDR1 and CDR2 are SGHRS and YFSETQ. With 5 bases removed from V and 5 bases from J, the gap between germline ends came to 19 bases. This chain's CDR3 is CASRTSGGGGTEAFF. CDR3 DNA: TGCGCCAGCAGAACCTCGGGAGGCGGGGGAACTGAAGCTTTCTTT.

This clonotype has at least ten counts. V is TRBV5-1 and J is TRBJ2-4; D call uncertain. V was clipped by 2 bases and J by 6 bases, with 6 bases between them. CDR1 is SGHRS and CDR2 is YFSETQ in the germline V gene. The CDR3 covers 12 residues. CDR3 protein: CASSFESNIQYF. DNA of the CDR3: TGCGCCAGCAGCTTCGAGTCAAACATTCAGTACTTC.

This clonotype was detected ten times or more. This chain connects TRBV20-1 to TRBJ2-1; TRBD1 might be the D (6 bases). Per germline, CDR1 DFQATT and CDR2 SNEGSKA (reference sequence). Trimming cost V 1 base and J 10 bases, with 17 bases left between them. The CDR3 contains 14 residues. The CDR3 nucleotides read TGCAGTGCTAGAGGAGGCAGGGGTAATGTCGAGCAGTTCTTC. It codes for CSARGGRGNVEQFF.

This clonotype was counted ten times or more. J is TRBJ2-5 and V is TRBV5-1; D uncertain. The CDR3 runs to 16 residues. Germline CDR1 reads SGHRS; CDR2 reads YFSETQ. Trimming took off 3 bases at V and 2 bases at J, with 17 bases between the two ends. The CDR3 loop is CASSSRDEDGQETQYF. CDR3 coding DNA: TGCGCCAGCAGCTCCCGTGACGAGGACGGACAAGAGACCCAGTACTTC.

This clonotype was seen at least ten times. The gene calls are TRBV29-1 and TRBJ2-1, with 7 bases aligning to TRBD2. V was clipped by 3 bases and J by 9 bases; unmatched bases: 11. The germline gives CDR1 SQVTM, CDR2 ANQGSEA. CDR3 length equals 14 residues. CDR3 sequence (DNA): TGCAGCGTTGAGGGGCTGGCGGGAGTCGGTGAGCAGTTCTTC. This sequence encodes CSVEGLAGVGEQFF.

A few counts support this clonotype. This rearrangement joins TRBV4-1 to TRBJ1-2; 9 bases fit TRBD1. The CDR3 loop spans 18 amino acids. The germline CDR1 and CDR2 sequences are MGHRA and YSYEKL. V was clipped by 4 bases and J by 8 bases; unmatched bases: 20. CDR3: CASSRNPLPGQGSSGYTF. The CDR3 DNA is TGCGCCAGCAGCCGAAACCCGCTACCGGGACAGGGTTCAAGCGGCTACACCTTC.

This clonotype was counted ten times or more. The V call is TRBV7-9, the J call TRBJ2-7; D unclear. CDR3 length equals 11 residues. Germline loops: CDR1 SEHNR, CDR2 FQNEAQ (reference sequence). Trimming took 5 bases from V and 1 from J, leaving 3 bases between them. For the CDR3, the DNA is TGTGCCAGCAGCGAGTCCTACGAGCAGTACTTC. It translates to CASSESYEQYF.

Only a few counts were recorded for this clonotype. The J gene is TRBJ2-4, the V gene TRBV2; D uncertain. Germline CDR1 reads SNHLY; CDR2 reads FYNNEI. The V and J ends lost 8 bases and 0 bases respectively, with 11 bases between them. This CDR3 has 14 residues. The CDR3 sequence is CASGPALAKNIQYF. Written as DNA, the CDR3 is TGTGCCAGCGGGCCTGCGCTAGCCAAAAACATTCAGTACTTC.

This clonotype was recorded at least ten times. The chain is built from TRBV4-2 and TRBJ2-3; 7 nucleotides agree with TRBD2. V dropped 0 bases and J dropped 4; count of bases not matched to a gene: 7. The CDR3 spans 16 residues. In germline, CDR1 is LGHNA, CDR2 YNFKEQ. CDR3 residues: CASSQDLVAGADTQYF. The DNA of the CDR3 is TGTGCCAGCAGCCAAGATTTGGTGGCGGGGGCAGATACGCAGTATTTT.

This clonotype was seen at least ten times. The rearrangement joins TRBV5-1 to TRBJ2-4, with 10 positions matching TRBD2. Germline V gene lookup returns CDR1 SGHRS and CDR2 YFSETQ. The CDR3 runs 15 residues. V lost 4 bases to trimming and J lost 12 bases; unmatched junction nucleotides: 13. This CDR3 reads CASSEAGGPNHAQYF. As DNA, the CDR3 is TGCGCCAGCAGCGAAGCGGGAGGGCCCAATCATGCTCAGTACTTC.

The chain employs TRBV7-2 and TRBJ2-1; 13 bases line up with TRBD2. The CDR3 consists of 15 residues. With 1 base clipped from V and 8 bases from J, the junction kept 2 bases outside the gene matches. Germline V gene lookup returns CDR1 SGHTA and CDR2 FQGNSA. In DNA, the CDR3 is TGTGCCAGCAGCTTAGGACTAGCGGGGGGCGATGAGCAGTTCTTC. Its translation: CASSLGLAGGDEQFF. The full variable domain, rest sourced from reference TRBV7-2 and TRBJ2-1, is GAGVSQSPSNKVTEKGKDVELRCDPISGHTALYWYRQSLGQGLEFLIYFQGNSAPDKSGLPSDRFSAERTGGSVSTLTIQRTQQEDSAVYLCASSLGLAGGDEQFFGPGTRLTVL.

This clonotype has ten or more counts. The rearrangement joins TRBV10-2 to TRBJ2-1; D gene uncertain. CDR1 is WSHSY, CDR2 SAAADI, per germline. Trimming pared 5 bases from V and 8 bases from J, leaving 13 bases between. The CDR3 has 13 residues. The CDR3 coding sequence is TGCGCCAGCAGTAGACGGAGTTTAGATGAGCAGTTCTTC. Its protein product is CASSRRSLDEQFF.

This clonotype was seen more than once but under ten times. The chain carries TRBV30 and TRBJ1-1, with TRBD1 as a possible D gene (5 bases). This CDR3 comprises 12 residues. With 1 base removed from V and 7 bases from J, the gap between germline ends came to 10 bases. Germline loops: CDR1 GTSNPN, CDR2 SVGIG (reference sequence). CDR3: CAWSAERGEAFF. CDR3 nucleotide sequence: TGTGCCTGGAGTGCCGAAAGGGGTGAAGCTTTCTTT.

There are many counts of this clonotype. This chain uses TRBV5-1 with TRBJ1-2; a possible D gene is TRBD1 (5 bases). V lost 3 bases to trimming and J lost 6 bases, with 12 bases between them. CDR1 SGHRS and CDR2 YFSETQ come from the germline V gene. The length of the CDR3 is 13 residues. The CDR3: CASSSGRVNGYTF. The CDR3 nucleotides are TGCGCCAGCAGCTCGGGCAGGGTAAATGGCTACACCTTC.

This clonotype was seen repeatedly, ten times or more. The chain uses TRBV28 and TRBJ1-2; no definite D call. Germline CDR1 is MDHEN and CDR2 is SYDVKM. The V gene lost 2 bases and the J gene lost 8 bases, with 9 bases spanning the gap. This CDR3 is 12 amino acids long. CDR3 sequence (DNA): TGTGCCAGCAGTTTAGCGAGTCGGGGCTACACCTTC. It specifies CASSLASRGYTF.